This is a list of T cell receptor beta chains from one sample in a study of CD4+ T cells in melanoma. Produced via immunoSEQ multiplex PCR; TCRdb's table is partial and in-frame only. The top ten hold roughly 5% of the sample, which has about 20,000 clones, 83% seen once. The specimen sequenced was cells from a culture (not recorded whether cultured in vitro). Receptors originate from a human donor with melanoma. CDR3s include the opening cysteine and the closing phenylalanine or tryptophan. A D gene is named only where the DNA matches it firmly. A row's size may be missing; if present it is once, few, many or a size class.

>NA|TRBV2|TRBJ1-2|few
TGTGCCAGCCAAATAAATCAGAGAACCTATGGCTACACCTTC
CASQINQRTYGYTF
>NA|TRBV10-2|TRBJ1-5|NA
TGCGCCAGCAGCTCACAGGGCTATCAGCCCCAGCATTTT
CASSSQGYQPQHF
>NA|TRBV6-5|TRBJ2-7|NA
TGTGCCAGCAGTTACTCCGGGATCTCCTACGAGCAGTACTTC
CASSYSGISYEQYF
>NA|TRBV7-8|TRBJ2-7|NA
TGTGCCAGCAGCTTATGGGGTGGGGACTCCTACGAGCAGTACTTC
CASSLWGGDSYEQYF
>NA|TRBV10-3|TRBJ1-5|NA
TGTGCCATCAGTGGCGAGGGGTCGGGCAATCAGCCCCAGCATTTT
CAISGEGSGNQPQHF
>NA|TRBV2|TRBJ2-7|NA
TGTGCCAGCCACAACAGCGAGACAGAAACCGAGCAGTACTTC
CASHNSETETEQYF
>TRBD2|TRBV5-4|TRBJ2-3|NA
TGTGCCAGCAGCTTGGCCATCGGACTAGCGGGTACAGATACGCAGTATTTT
CASSLAIGLAGTDTQYF
>TRBD1|TRBV4-1|TRBJ2-1|NA
TGCGCCAGCATGCCCGGGACAGGGCTAATATCTGAGCAGTTCTTC
CASMPGTGLISEQFF
>NA|TRBV30|TRBJ2-2|NA
TGTGCCTGGAGTGTAATCGGAGTCGGGGAGCTGTTTTTT
CAWSVIGVGELFF
>NA|TRBV5-6|TRBJ2-3|NA
TGTGCCAGCAGCCGGATGAGCTCAGCGAGTGGGTATTTT
CASSRMSSASGYF
>NA|TRBV5-1|TRBJ1-2|NA
TGCGCCAGCAGCTTGTCCGGACTTTCATATGGCTACACCTTC
CASSLSGLSYGYTF
>NA|TRBV7-9|TRBJ2-2|NA
TGTGCCAGCAGCAAGCTGAACACCGGGGAGCTGTTTTTT
CASSKLNTGELFF
>NA|TRBV5-8|TRBJ1-4|NA
TGTGCCAGCAGTCGACACTCGGGAGATGAAAAACTGTTTTTT
CASSRHSGDEKLFF
>TRBD2|TRBV9|TRBJ2-2|NA
TGTGCCAGCAAGCCGGGGACTACTAACACCGGGGAGCTGTTTTTT
CASKPGTTNTGELFF
>TRBD1|TRBV7-3|TRBJ1-6|NA
TGTGCCAGCAGCCGGGGACAGCCAAATTCACCCCTCCACTTT
CASSRGQPNSPLHF
>TRBD1|TRBV7-8|TRBJ2-7|NA
TGTGCCAGCAGCCCCGGACAGGGGGCAAGGGAGCAGTACTTC
CASSPGQGAREQYF
>NA|TRBV10-2|TRBJ2-1|NA
TGCGCCAGCAGTGACGAGTACGGAGTCATCCCCGTATACAATGAGCAGTTCTTC
CASSDEYGVIPVYNEQFF
>NA|TRBV4-2|TRBJ1-1|NA
TGTGCCAGCAGCCAAGGGACAGTCATGAACACTGAAGCTTTCTTT
CASSQGTVMNTEAFF
>NA|TRBV5-8|TRBJ2-7|NA
TGTGCCAGCAGCTTGGCCGTACGGGTCGACTTC
CASSLAVRVDF
>NA|TRBV5-6|TRBJ1-2|NA
TGTGCCAGCAGCTGGAGCGTGGTCGCAGCTGTCTATGGCTACACCTTC
CASSWSVVAAVYGYTF
>TRBD1|TRBV7-9|TRBJ2-1|once
TGTGCCAGCAGCTACAGGGGAACCACCTACAATGAGCAGTTCTTC
CASSYRGTTYNEQFF
>NA|TRBV7-2|TRBJ2-5|NA
TGTGCCAGCAGCTCAAGAGAGACCCAGTACTTC
CASSSRETQYF
>NA|TRBV27|TRBJ1-1|NA
TGTGCCAGCAGTTTATACTCCAGATGGAACGCTGAAGCTTTCTTT
CASSLYSRWNAEAFF
>TRBD1|TRBV2|TRBJ1-6|NA
TGTGCCAGCAGTGAATCAGGGGGCGCGACACCCCTCCACTTT
CASSESGGATPLHF
>NA|TRBV5-6|TRBJ1-1|NA
TGTGCCAGCAGCCGGGGACCCTCGAAGGGGGCTTTCTTT
CASSRGPSKGAFF
>NA|TRBV5-5|TRBJ2-6|NA
TGTGCCAGCAGCTTGGTTGGGGGAAGTGGGGCCAACGTCCTGACTTTC
CASSLVGGSGANVLTF
>NA|TRBV5-1|TRBJ1-2|NA
TGCGCCAGCAGCTTGGTAGGAGACGGCTACACCTTC
CASSLVGDGYTF
>NA|TRBV18|TRBJ1-1|NA
TGTGCCAGCTCACCAAGGGAGGAGGGGTGGGCTGAAGCTTTCTTT
CASSPREEGWAEAFF
>TRBD2|TRBV18|TRBJ2-7|once
TGTGCCAGCTCACCACCCCTGACGGCGGGGGGGCACGAGCAGTACTTC
CASSPPLTAGGHEQYF
>NA|TRBV18|TRBJ2-1|NA
TGTGCCAGCTCACCCTCGGGGGCGCGGTTTGGAGAGCAGTTCTTC
CASSPSGARFGEQFF
>TRBD2|TRBV14|TRBJ2-3|NA
TGTGCCAGCAGCCAAGTCGGGGGGATCACAGATACGCAGTATTTT
CASSQVGGITDTQYF
>NA|TRBV5-8|TRBJ1-5|NA
TGTGCCAGCAGCCTTAACCGTGGTGGGTATAGCAATCAGCCCCAGCATTTT
CASSLNRGGYSNQPQHF
>TRBD1|TRBV2|TRBJ1-6|NA
TGTGCCAGCAGTGACCAGGGACAGGGGCCTTTGAATTCACCCCTCCACTTT
CASSDQGQGPLNSPLHF
>NA|TRBV10-3|TRBJ1-1|once
TGTGCCATCAGTCCGGGACTAATGAACACTGAAGCTTTCTTT
CAISPGLMNTEAFF
>NA|TRBV9|TRBJ2-1|few
TGTGCCAGCAGCGTAGAGGGGGACTACTACAATGAGCAGTTCTTC
CASSVEGDYYNEQFF
>TRBD1|TRBV5-6|TRBJ1-1|once
TGTGCCAGCAGCCCTCCGCGGGACAGCTCCACTGAAGCTTTCTTT
CASSPPRDSSTEAFF
>NA|TRBV2|TRBJ1-2|NA
TGTGCCAGCACCAAGGACTTGGGGGGGGGCTACACCTTC
CASTKDLGGGYTF
>NA|TRBV6-1|TRBJ2-4|NA
TGTGCCAGCAGTGAGGACGGCCGGATAGTAGCCAAAAACATTCAGTACTTC
CASSEDGRIVAKNIQYF
>TRBD1|TRBV6-5|TRBJ2-7|NA
TGTGCCAGCAGTCCTAGGACAGGGCGCGAGCAGTACTTC
CASSPRTGREQYF
>NA|TRBV7-9|TRBJ2-3|NA
TGTGCCAGCAGCATAACAGATACGCAGTATTTT
CASSITDTQYF
>TRBD1|TRBV9|TRBJ1-2|NA
TGTGCCAGCAGCGTTACTAGGACAGGGCCCAACTATGGCTACACCTTC
CASSVTRTGPNYGYTF
>NA|TRBV21-1|TRBJ1-5|NA
TGTGCCAGCAGCGTGGACAGAACCAATCAGCCCCAGCATTTT
CASSVDRTNQPQHF
>NA|TRBV4-1|TRBJ1-1|NA
TGCGCCAGCAGCCCTCCCACAGGAAACACTGAAGCTTTCTTT
CASSPPTGNTEAFF
>TRBD1|TRBV5-8|TRBJ1-5|NA
TGTGCCAGCAGCTTTAAGTCGGGACAGCGCAATCAGCCCCAGCATTTT
CASSFKSGQRNQPQHF
>NA|TRBV11-1|TRBJ2-7|NA
TGTGCCAGCAGCTTTTACCTATCCGGCGAGCAGTACTTC
CASSFYLSGEQYF